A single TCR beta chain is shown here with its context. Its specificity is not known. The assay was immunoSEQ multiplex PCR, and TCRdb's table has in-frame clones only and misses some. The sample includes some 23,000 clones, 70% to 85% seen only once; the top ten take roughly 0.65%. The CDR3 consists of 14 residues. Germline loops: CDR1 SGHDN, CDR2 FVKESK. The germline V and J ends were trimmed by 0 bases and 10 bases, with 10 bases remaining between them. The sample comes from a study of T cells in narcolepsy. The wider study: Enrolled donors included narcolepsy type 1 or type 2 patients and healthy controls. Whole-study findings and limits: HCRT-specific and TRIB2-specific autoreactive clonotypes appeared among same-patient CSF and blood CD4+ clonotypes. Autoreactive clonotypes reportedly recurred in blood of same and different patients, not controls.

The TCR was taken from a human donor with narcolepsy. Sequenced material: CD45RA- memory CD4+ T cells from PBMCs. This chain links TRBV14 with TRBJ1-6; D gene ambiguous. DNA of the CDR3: TGTGCCAGCAGCCAAGATCTCCCGGGATCACCCCTCCACTTT. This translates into CASSQDLPGSPLHF.